The 16 T cell receptor beta chains reported below all come from one sample, sequenced in a study of CD8 T cells in Susac syndrome. RNA amounts of roughly 0.5 to 1 ug underwent reverse transcription with random hexamers. Using its own MiXCR run on the immunoSEQ multiplex PCR reads, TCRdb lists one record per CDR3 protein. The table lists around 110,000 distinct CDR3 sequences, around 94% of them singletons, with around 0.28% in the top ten. The sequenced material came from CD8+ T cells from PBMCs. These receptors all come from a human donor with Susac syndrome.

This chain connects TRBV27 to TRBJ1-5; no firm D call. The CDR3 length is 13 residues. The V end lost 3 bases, the J end lost 4 bases, and 7 bases lay between the germline ends. Germline V gene data show CDR1 as MNHEY and CDR2 as SMNVEV (reference sequence). The CDR3 reads CASSLSTNQPQHF. The CDR3 nucleotides are TGTGCCAGCAGTTTGTCGACGAATCAGCCCCAGCATTTT.

V is TRBV5-1 and J is TRBJ2-7; tentatively, D is TRBD2 (5 bases). V was cut by 2 bases and J by 4 bases, with 7 bases left in between. The CDR3 runs 12 residues. The V gene's germline CDR1 is SGHRS and CDR2 YFSETQ. The CDR3 region is CASSLPGYEQYF. In nucleotides, the CDR3 is TGCGCCAGCAGCTTACCGGGATACGAGCAGTACTTC.

The genes are TRBV7-3 and TRBJ2-1; D gene ambiguous. Germline V gives CDR1 SGHTA, CDR2 FQGTGA. The V and J ends lost 3 bases and 8 bases respectively, with 8 bases between them. This CDR3 contains 12 residues. The CDR3 reads CASSLKGYEQFF. The CDR3 coding sequence is TGTGCCAGCAGCTTGAAAGGGTATGAGCAGTTCTTC.

The rearrangement uses TRBV7-2 and TRBJ2-7; D remains ambiguous. CDR3 length: 14 residues. Germline assignment: CDR1 SGHTA and CDR2 FQGNSA. V was clipped by 1 base and J by 2 bases, with 9 bases between them. The chain's CDR3 is CASSLVPGTYEQYF. Here the CDR3 DNA reads TGTGCCAGCAGCTTAGTACCAGGTACCTACGAGCAGTACTTC.

The chain uses TRBV15 and TRBJ2-7; a possible D gene is TRBD1 (6 bases). From germline, CDR1 is LNHNV and CDR2 YYDKDF (reference sequence). V dropped 3 bases and J dropped 1 base, with 10 bases sitting between them. There are 14 residues in the CDR3. CDR3 loop: CATSSQGGSYEQYF. CDR3 nucleotides: TGTGCCACCAGCAGCCAAGGGGGATCCTACGAGCAGTACTTC.

The J gene is TRBJ2-3, the V gene TRBV15; D gene unclear. V lost 3 bases to trimming and J lost 5 bases, with 3 bases between them. The CDR3 totals 11 residues. From germline, CDR1 is LNHNV and CDR2 YYDKDF (reference sequence). The CDR3 coding sequence is TGTGCCACCAGCAGCGGAGATACGCAGTATTTT. This gives the protein CATSSGDTQYF.

This clonotype has a single count. The chain links TRBV6-5 to TRBJ1-1; TRBD1 agrees at 9 bases. Germline lookup yields CDR1 MNHEY and CDR2 SVGAGI. Losses at the gene ends were 2 bases for V and 0 bases for J; bases not matched to a gene: 1. The CDR3 spans 15 residues. CDR3 region: CASSYGTGMNTEAFF. In nucleotides, the CDR3 is TGTGCCAGCAGTTACGGGACAGGGATGAACACTGAAGCTTTCTTT.

This chain joins TRBV6-1 and TRBJ1-6; 10 nucleotides line up with TRBD1. Unmatched junction bases numbered 7, after V lost 3 bases and J lost 8 bases. Germline-derived CDR1 and CDR2 are MNHNS and SASEGT. The CDR3 is 16 amino acids. The CDR3 is CASSDAGTGVHSPLHF. For the CDR3, the DNA is TGTGCCAGCAGTGATGCCGGGACAGGGGTCCATTCACCCCTCCACTTT.

The V gene is TRBV3-1, the J gene TRBJ2-2; tentatively, D is TRBD1 (5 bases). The CDR3 extends over 15 amino acids. Germline V gene sequence: CDR1 LGHDT, CDR2 YNNKEL (reference sequence). V was shortened by 8 bases and J by 0 bases, with 13 bases between the two germline ends. The CDR3 coding sequence is TGTGCCAGCGCCAAGGGGCCGACGAACACCGGGGAGCTGTTTTTT. Its protein is CASAKGPTNTGELFF.

The chain's CDR3 is CASSAALPVSGNTIYF. The CDR3 region has the DNA TGTGCCAGCAGCGCAGCTCTCCCAGTCTCTGGAAACACCATATATTTT. The gene calls are TRBV7-9 and TRBJ1-3; the D is unclear. V was clipped by 5 bases and J by 0 bases, with 14 bases between them. Germline-derived CDR1 and CDR2 are SEHNR and FQNEAQ (reference sequence). This CDR3 comprises 16 residues. Full variable domain (outside the CDR3, taken from reference TRBV7-9 and TRBJ1-3): DTGVSQNPRHKITKRGQNVTFRCDPISEHNRLYWYRQTLGQGPEFLTYFQNEAQLEKSRLLSDRFSAERPKGSFSTLEIQRTEQGDSAMYLCASSAALPVSGNTIYFGEGSWLTVV.

The genes are TRBV20-1 and TRBJ2-1, with 7 bases lining up with TRBD2. The CDR3 spans 14 residues. The ends lost 3 bases at V and 5 bases at J; junction bases unmatched: 7. Per germline, CDR1 DFQATT and CDR2 SNEGSKA (reference sequence). CDR3 coding DNA: TGCAGTGCTAGTTTCGGGGGGTGGAACAATGAGCAGTTCTTC. Its protein product is CSASFGGWNNEQFF.

The chain carries TRBV4-1 and TRBJ1-6; D not certain. The length of the CDR3 is 17 residues. Between the trimmed V and J ends, which lost 1 base and 7 bases, there was a span of 17 bases. Germline V gene data show CDR1 as MGHRA and CDR2 as YSYEKL. CDR3 protein: CASSQGKAADWNSPLHF. The CDR3 region has the DNA TGCGCCAGCAGCCAAGGAAAGGCGGCGGATTGGAATTCACCCCTCCACTTT.

This clonotype was detected once. The J gene is TRBJ2-7, the V gene TRBV20-1, with no clear D. Between the trimmed V and J ends, which lost 0 bases and 2 bases, there was a span of 11 bases. The V gene's germline CDR1 is DFQATT and CDR2 SNEGSKA (reference sequence). The CDR3 extends over 14 amino acids. This CDR3 reads CSARDRQVTYEQYF. The CDR3, as DNA: TGCAGTGCTAGAGATAGGCAGGTCACCTACGAGCAGTACTTC.

The rearrangement uses TRBV11-2 and TRBJ2-2; D gene uncertain. Trimming left V 0 bases short and J 0 bases short, with 14 bases between. From germline, CDR1 is SGHAT and CDR2 FQNNGV. This CDR3 has 18 residues. The CDR3 protein is CASSLEAKLFANTGELFF. For the CDR3, the DNA is TGTGCCAGCAGCTTAGAGGCTAAACTATTCGCGAACACCGGGGAGCTGTTTTTT.

The chain links TRBV6-2 or TRBV6-3 to TRBJ2-5; weak D call: TRBD2 (7 bases). Germline V gene data show CDR1 as MNHEY and CDR2 as SVGEGT. CDR3 length: 17 residues. The V and J ends lost 6 bases and 4 bases respectively, with 24 bases between them. In nucleotides, the CDR3 is TGTGCCAGCAGCGTGCAGGGCGGGGGCAGGTCGCGAGAGACCCAGTACTTC. It yields the protein CASSVQGGGRSRETQYF.

Of note for this clonotype: Germline and junction disagree at one end, which may indicate a read error. V and J are TRBV4-1 and TRBJ2-7; possible D gene TRBD1, 6 bases. This CDR3 comprises 13 residues. Per germline, CDR1 MGHRA and CDR2 YSYEKL. CDR3 residues: CASSQDPRGAIHF. The CDR3 DNA is TGCGCCAGCAGCCAAGATCCCAGGGGCGCAATTCACTTC.